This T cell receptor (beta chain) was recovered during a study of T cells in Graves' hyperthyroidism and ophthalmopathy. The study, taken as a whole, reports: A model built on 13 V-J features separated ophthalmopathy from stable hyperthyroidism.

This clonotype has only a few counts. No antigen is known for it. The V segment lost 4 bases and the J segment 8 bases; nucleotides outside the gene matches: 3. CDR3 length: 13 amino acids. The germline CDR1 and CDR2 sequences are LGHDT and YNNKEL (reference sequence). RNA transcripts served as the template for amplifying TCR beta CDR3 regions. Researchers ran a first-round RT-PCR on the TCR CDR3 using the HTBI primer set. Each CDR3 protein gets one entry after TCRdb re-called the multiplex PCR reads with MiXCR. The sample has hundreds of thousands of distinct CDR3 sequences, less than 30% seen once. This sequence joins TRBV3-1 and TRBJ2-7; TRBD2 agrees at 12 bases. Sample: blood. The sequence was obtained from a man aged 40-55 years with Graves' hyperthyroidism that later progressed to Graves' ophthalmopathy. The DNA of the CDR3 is TGTGCCAGCAGCCGACTAGCGGGAGTAAAGCAGTACTTC. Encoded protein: CASSRLAGVKQYF.